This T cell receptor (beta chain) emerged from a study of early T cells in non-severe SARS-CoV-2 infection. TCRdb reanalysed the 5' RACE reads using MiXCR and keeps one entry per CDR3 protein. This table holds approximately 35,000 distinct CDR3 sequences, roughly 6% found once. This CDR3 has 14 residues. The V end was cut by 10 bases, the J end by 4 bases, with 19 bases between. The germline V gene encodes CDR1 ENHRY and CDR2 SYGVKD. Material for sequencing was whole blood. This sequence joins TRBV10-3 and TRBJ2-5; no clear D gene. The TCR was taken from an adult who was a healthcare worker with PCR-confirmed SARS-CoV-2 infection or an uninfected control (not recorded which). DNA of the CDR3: TGTGCCACCCAGGACCCTCAACGGTCAGAGACCCAGTACTTC. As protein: CATQDPQRSETQYF.